The 24 T cell receptor beta chains below were found in one sample sequenced in a study of blood T cell repertoires in COVID-19. TCRdb's table, derived via immunoSEQ multiplex PCR, lists solely in-frame clones and lacks some. Of 450,000 or so clones listed, over 75% are singletons. Sequencing was done on a sample of peripheral blood. The receptors originated from a woman between 40 and 50 years old with COVID-19, enrolled during active disease.

The chain couples TRBV6-6 to TRBJ1-3; D not resolved. The germline V gene encodes CDR1 MNHNY and CDR2 SVGAGI (reference sequence). The CDR3 is 16 residues long. Trimming took 2 bases from V and 0 from J, leaving 11 bases between them. DNA for the CDR3: TGTGCCAGCAGTTACGGAGCCCTCGGCTCTGGAAACACCATATATTTT. Amino acids: CASSYGALGSGNTIYF.

This clone came up a few times. The chain employs TRBV6-2 or TRBV6-3 and TRBJ1-5, with D possibly being TRBD1 (6 bases). The V end was cut by 4 bases, the J end by 6 bases, with 7 bases between. The V gene's germline CDR1 is MNHEY and CDR2 SVGEGT. The CDR3 consists of 12 residues. CDR3 sequence (DNA): TGTGCCAGCAGTTTACAGGGTCAGCCCCAGCATTTT. This codes for CASSLQGQPQHF.

The chain has TRBV7-3 and TRBJ1-2; no clear D. Germline lookup yields CDR1 SGHTA and CDR2 FQGTGA. The CDR3 consists of 12 residues. V lost 5 bases, J lost 8 bases, and 12 bases lay in between. CDR3 nucleotides: TGTGCCAGCAGCCCAAGGATCGGGGGCTACACCTTC. As protein: CASSPRIGGYTF.

This clone was recorded a few times. The chain joins TRBV5-4 to TRBJ1-1, with D perhaps TRBD1 (5 bases). CDR1 and CDR2 (germline): SGHNT, YYREEE (reference sequence). The CDR3 has 15 residues. V was pared by 4 bases and J by 2 bases, with 15 bases between. CDR3 loop: CASSPDSEDNTEAFF. The CDR3 DNA is TGTGCCAGCAGCCCCGACAGTGAAGACAACACTGAAGCTTTCTTT.

The J gene is TRBJ2-1, the V gene TRBV27; 14 positions match TRBD2. This CDR3 has 15 amino acids. V was pared by 5 bases and J by 7 bases, with 4 bases of the junction left unmatched. Germline values: CDR1 MNHEY, CDR2 SMNVEV (reference sequence). CDR3 sequence: CASSPGLAGANEQFF. CDR3 nucleotide sequence: TGTGCCAGCAGTCCGGGACTAGCGGGAGCGAATGAGCAGTTCTTC.

This chain joins TRBV29-1 and TRBJ2-1; TRBD2 matches at 7 bases. V gave up 5 bases and J gave up 5 bases; unmatched junction bases: 9. The CDR3 extends over 14 amino acids. The germline V gene encodes CDR1 SQVTM and CDR2 ANQGSEA. This CDR3 reads CSVSRGVRDNEQFF. In DNA, the CDR3 is TGCAGCGTTTCACGGGGGGTCCGAGACAATGAGCAGTTCTTC.

This chain uses TRBV19 with TRBJ1-5, with D hard to call. This CDR3 has 14 amino acids. Germline V gene data show CDR1 as LNHDA and CDR2 as SQIVND (reference sequence). V was clipped by 7 bases and J by 4 bases, with 14 bases between them. CDR3 DNA sequence: TGTGCCAGTACTCCCCCTCGGGGAAATCAGCCCCAGCATTTT. It specifies CASTPPRGNQPQHF.

This chain links TRBV7-3 with TRBJ2-3, with 13 bases fitting TRBD2. Germline CDR1 SGHTA, CDR2 FQGTGA. The CDR3 has 15 amino acids. V was clipped by 5 bases and J by 4 bases; unmatched bases: 3. The CDR3 bases are TGTGCCAGCAGCCAAGGACTAGCGGGAGCAGATACGCAGTATTTT. The encoded protein is CASSQGLAGADTQYF.

The chain links TRBV5-4 to TRBJ2-5; the D gene is possibly TRBD1 (6 bases). V was shortened by 1 base and J by 4 bases, with 11 bases between the two germline ends. Germline CDR1 is SGHNT and CDR2 is YYREEE (reference sequence). This CDR3 has 14 amino acids. The CDR3 spells CASSLIQGTETQYF. In DNA, the CDR3 is TGTGCCAGCAGCTTGATTCAGGGGACAGAGACCCAGTACTTC.

The J gene is TRBJ1-2, the V gene TRBV6-1; 9 positions match TRBD1. The CDR3 sequence is 14 residues long. CDR1 is MNHNS, CDR2 SASEGT, per germline. Losses at the gene ends were 1 base for V and 8 bases for J; bases not matched to a gene: 5. The CDR3 is CASSEGWDRAGYTF. Here the CDR3 DNA reads TGTGCCAGCAGTGAAGGTTGGGACAGGGCGGGCTACACCTTC.

This clone was observed a single time. The chain uses TRBV5-6 and TRBJ1-5, with D unclear. V was clipped by 2 bases and J by 3 bases, with 12 bases between them. From germline, CDR1 is SGHDT and CDR2 YYEEEE. The CDR3 contains 15 residues. The chain's CDR3 is CASSLMRGPNQPQHF. CDR3 DNA: TGTGCCAGCAGCTTAATGAGAGGGCCCAATCAGCCCCAGCATTTT.

The gene calls are TRBV7-2 and TRBJ1-2, with D hard to call. This CDR3 has 14 amino acids. Germline V CDR1 and CDR2: SGHTA, FQGNSA. V was pared by 6 bases and J by 4 bases, with 15 bases between. This CDR3 reads CASSRGGRGYGYTF. CDR3 bases: TGTGCCAGCAGTCGAGGAGGGCGCGGCTATGGCTACACCTTC.

CDR3 sequence: CSARSLTEAFF. In nucleotides, the CDR3 is TGCAGTGCTAGAAGTCTGACAGAAGCTTTCTTT. This chain connects TRBV20-1 to TRBJ1-1; no definite D call. The CDR3 totals 11 residues. Germline CDR1 reads DFQATT; CDR2 reads SNEGSKA (reference sequence). Trimming took 2 bases from V and 8 from J, leaving 9 bases between them.

The chain uses TRBV6-2 or TRBV6-3 and TRBJ2-3; D gene ambiguous. V gave up 4 bases and J gave up 2 bases, with 16 bases separating them. Germline lookup yields CDR1 MNHEY and CDR2 SVGEGT. The CDR3 is 16 residues long. CDR3 nucleotide sequence: TGTGCCAGCAGTTCCACAGCCCTCAAACTCACAGATACGCAGTATTTT. It is translated as CASSSTALKLTDTQYF.

The rearrangement joins TRBV5-1 to TRBJ2-7; 7 bases align to TRBD1. There are 13 residues in the CDR3. Germline V gene data show CDR1 as SGHRS and CDR2 as YFSETQ. V lost 4 bases, J lost 5 bases, and 6 bases stayed unmatched. CDR3 sequence (DNA): TGCGCCAGCAGCCTTCAGGGGGTGAACGAGCAGTACTTC. Translated, it gives CASSLQGVNEQYF.

The chain combines TRBV19 with TRBJ2-7, with 11 bases fitting TRBD2. The CDR3 has 14 residues. In germline, CDR1 is LNHDA, CDR2 SQIVND (reference sequence). With 5 bases clipped from V and 3 bases from J, the junction kept 3 bases outside the gene matches. CDR3 DNA sequence: TGTGCCAGTAGTGAGACTAGCGGGGACTACGAGCAGTACTTC. As protein: CASSETSGDYEQYF.

The gene calls are TRBV6-1 and TRBJ1-6; TRBD1 agrees at 9 bases. Germline assignment: CDR1 MNHNS and CDR2 SASEGT. The length of the CDR3 is 14 residues. Trimming removed 2 bases from V and 9 bases from J; junction bases left unmatched: 2. CDR3 protein: CASSERDRASPLHF. The CDR3 DNA is TGTGCCAGCAGTGAACGGGACAGGGCTTCACCCCTCCACTTT.

This chain links TRBV2 with TRBJ2-2; 10 nucleotides match TRBD2. V shed 4 bases, J shed 1 base, and the junction held 3 bases outside the gene matches. Germline V gives CDR1 SNHLY, CDR2 FYNNEI. This CDR3 spans 16 amino acids. The DNA for the CDR3 is TGTGCCAGCAGTGGTTGGACTAGCGGGAACACCGGGGAGCTGTTTTTT. Translated: CASSGWTSGNTGELFF.

The chain employs TRBV3-1 (or the pseudogene TRBV3-2) and TRBJ2-2; 8 bases line up with TRBD1. J gave up 2 bases and V 6 bases, and 5 bases lay outside the gene matches. CDR1 and CDR2 from the germline V gene are LGHDT and YNNKEL (reference sequence). The CDR3 sequence is 15 residues long. The CDR3 DNA sequence: TGTGCCAGCAGTTCCTCAGGGGGCAACACCGGGGAGCTGTTTTTT. Translation gives CASSSSGGNTGELFF.

J is TRBJ1-5 and V is TRBV28; TRBD1 matches at 7 bases. The V and J ends lost 2 bases and 4 bases, in that order; junction bases with no gene match: 5. The CDR3 contains 15 residues. CDR1 and CDR2 from the germline V gene are MDHEN and SYDVKM. In nucleotides, the CDR3 is TGTGCCAGCAGTTTAAGAACCAGGGGGAATCAGCCCCAGCATTTT. Amino acid sequence: CASSLRTRGNQPQHF. The full variable domain, with the rest looked up from reference TRBV28 and TRBJ1-5, is DVKVTQSSRYLVKRTGEKVFLECVQDMDHENMFWYRQDPGLGLRLIYFSYDVKMKEKGDIPEGYSVSREKKERFSLILESASTNQTSMYLCASSLRTRGNQPQHFGDGTRLSIL.

V usage is TRBV5-1 and J usage is TRBJ2-2; D remains ambiguous. Trimming shortened V by 0 bases and J by 1 base, and 10 bases separated the two germline ends. CDR1 and CDR2 (germline): SGHRS, YFSETQ. This CDR3 spans 16 amino acids. The chain's CDR3 is CASSLEGVVNTGELFF. CDR3 in DNA: TGCGCCAGCAGCTTGGAAGGAGTAGTGAACACCGGGGAGCTGTTTTTT.

The chain combines TRBV15 with TRBJ1-4; 10 bases align to TRBD1. Germline trimming cut 2 bases from V and 9 bases from J; bases unmatched to any gene: 6. CDR1 is LNHNV and CDR2 is YYDKDF in the germline V gene (reference sequence). This CDR3 is built from 15 residues. The CDR3 reads CATSRPGQGKKKLFF. As DNA, the CDR3 is TGTGCCACCAGCAGACCGGGACAGGGGAAAAAAAAACTGTTTTTT.

This sequence joins TRBV7-9 and TRBJ2-7, with D possibly being TRBD1 (6 bases). The CDR3 covers 16 residues. Between the trimmed V and J ends, which lost 3 bases and 0 bases, there was a span of 15 bases. Germline lookup yields CDR1 SEHNR and CDR2 FQNEAQ (reference sequence). The CDR3 sequence is CASSFNRGTSSYEQYF. The CDR3 DNA reads TGTGCCAGCAGCTTTAATAGGGGGACCAGCTCCTACGAGCAGTACTTC.

The chain couples TRBV10-3 to TRBJ1-1; D gene ambiguous. Trimming took off 4 bases at V and 0 bases at J, with 9 bases between the two ends. Germline loops: CDR1 ENHRY, CDR2 SYGVKD. This CDR3 is 14 amino acids long. The CDR3, as DNA: TGTGCCATCAGTGGAGCGGGATTGAACACTGAAGCTTTCTTT. It is translated as CAISGAGLNTEAFF.